A selection of T cell receptor beta chains follows, all from one sample in a study of T cells in Graves' hyperthyroidism and ophthalmopathy. TCRdb re-called the multiplex PCR reads through MiXCR, storing one row per CDR3 protein. The data contain around 540,000 distinct CDR3 sequences, 16% of them singletons. Sample: blood. The receptors derive from a woman in her thirties with Graves' ophthalmopathy. Each CDR3 is given without its conserved first and last residue. Only part of the rows carry a size: once, few, many, or a class if the clone is expanded.

few,TRBV6-5,ASSYRVNPYNEQF
few,TRBV9,ASSVAGTGYEQF
-,TRBV7-2,ASSLLFGGQGRYT
many,TRBV20-1,SASDEGLAGAEQY
-,TRBV28,ASSRLADINSNEQF
once,TRBV11-2,ASSPGTLRGETQY
many,TRBV12-3/TRBV12-4,ASSLQRDTQY
-,TRBV19,ASSGRGWPEAQY
many,TRBV28,ASSSQGRSSYEQY
-,TRBV19,ASSIVLHGPVHYGYT
few,TRBV27,ASRVLANEQF
many,TRBV3-1,ASSQEERGYNEQF
few,TRBV20-1,SAPAGANGKLF
few,TRBV5-1,ASSLEGKGEQY
many,TRBV28,ASSLPLTGANEQY
many,TRBV5-1,ASSLVGLAGVSDEQY
-,TRBV6-2/TRBV6-3,ASSYSGQNNEKLF
many,TRBV7-2,ASRPLAGGTNNEQF
many,TRBV18,ASSSPSGTVNTEAF
many,TRBV20-1,SVQQGVERGSTDTQY
-,TRBV5-5,ASGQTGVTYEQY
few,TRBV20-1,SADPSAGATYNEQF
-,TRBV27,ASATTGHIYNEQF
-,TRBV5-4,ASSLGTGASGRNEQF
many,TRBV28,ASISGQTHPF
many,TRBV20-1,SARGGSSGTDTQY
many,TRBV20-1,SVDTQGTEAF
-,TRBV9,ASSIRTSGSRGYNEQF
few,TRBV27,ASSPLIAATYEQY
-,TRBV6-1,ASSEVLLAGQETQY
many,TRBV7-3,ASARNQANTEAF
few,TRBV4-3,ASSQGLTGEQY
many,TRBV7-2,ASSLEYGTSGTQETQY
many,TRBV20-1,SAMIRASNEQF
many,TRBV14,ASSWTSNYGYT
few,TRBV7-2,ASSPEWESNQPQH
many,TRBV12-3/TRBV12-4,ASRTGTTLTGELF
many,TRBV20-1,SARGLAGVLDEQF
many,TRBV18,ASSPGLAEETQY
-,TRBV20-1,SARDRPGASQPQH
-,TRBV4-3,ASSQDRPGTNTEAF
many,TRBV28,ASNPHGDTKNYGYT
-,TRBV18,ASSSQSGTGRIAEAF
many,TRBV3-1,ASSQPRGEQY
few,TRBV15,ATSRVTGTGSREQY
many,TRBV12-3/TRBV12-4,ASSPGTHNEQF
-,TRBV5-1,AGSLSLPGTGGGDEQF
many,TRBV20-1,SAKSQENTGELF
-,TRBV9,ASSANAGGWDEQF
-,TRBV9,ASSVFERTNTGELF
few,TRBV24-1,ATSDSGPNTEAF
-,TRBV28,ASRRLEKPTDTQY
-,TRBV6-4,ASSEKGDGNTIY
many,TRBV12-3/TRBV12-4,ASSSGAGRQQF